This T cell receptor (beta chain) was observed in a study of CD8 T cells in ankylosing spondylitis. Study-wide findings and caveats: Blood from ankylosing spondylitis patients appeared to carry a characteristic roughly 8-variant TCR beta motif. Relatively scarce in peripheral blood, disease-linked clones were CD8+.

The sample holds a few counts of this clonotype. Its antigen is not known. Using quantitative 5'-RACE with molecular barcodes, the authors made TCR beta libraries. MiXCR, run by TCRdb on the 5' RACE reads, gives a single entry per CDR3 protein. The sample lists around 450,000 distinct CDR3 sequences, roughly 26% occurring once. The V gene lost 6 bases and the J gene lost 1 base, with 17 bases spanning the gap. The germline V gene encodes CDR1 DFQATT and CDR2 SNEGSKA (reference sequence). The CDR3 is made up of 15 amino acids. Material: blood, either unsorted or a sorted T cell fraction (not recorded which). The clonotype was recovered from a male donor with ankylosing spondylitis. J is TRBJ2-3 and V is TRBV20-1, with a possible D match to TRBD1 (6 bases). The CDR3 here is CSAIFRGSGTDTQYF. The CDR3 nucleotides read TGCAGTGCCATATTCAGGGGATCAGGCACAGATACGCAGTATTTT.